What follows are 23 T cell receptor beta chains derived from one specimen sequenced in a study of T cells in Graves' hyperthyroidism and ophthalmopathy. The CDR3 regions of TCR beta were amplified from RNA transcripts. HTBI primers were used for first-round RT-PCR of the TCR CDR3. One entry per CDR3 protein results from TCRdb running MiXCR on the multiplex PCR reads. Of roughly 710,000 distinct CDR3 sequences detected, 35% appear once; the ten largest clones hold less than 35%. The sample comprised blood. Receptors were obtained from a woman aged 40 to 49 with Graves' hyperthyroidism.

Ten or more counts support this clonotype. The chain employs TRBV7-9 and TRBJ1-6; no firm D call. The germline V gene encodes CDR1 SEHNR and CDR2 FQNEAQ (reference sequence). The CDR3 is 15 amino acids. V was shortened by 2 bases and J by 10 bases, with 15 bases between the two germline ends. The CDR3 region is CASSLSGPGGSPLHF. The CDR3 DNA reads TGTGCCAGCAGCTTATCTGGACCGGGAGGGTCACCCCTCCACTTT.

A remark on this clonotype: A much bigger clone sits one base away, suggesting this may be a read error. The chain uses TRBV10-2 and TRBJ1-3; D not resolved. This CDR3 region has 13 residues. Per the germline V gene, CDR1 is WSHSY and CDR2 is SAAADI. CDR3 region: CASGRASGSTIYF. Here the CDR3 DNA reads TGCGCCAGCGGACGGGCCTCTGGAAGCACCATATATTTT.

A remark on this clonotype: A clone one base away is much larger, so this may be a read error. CDR3 coding DNA: TGTGCCAGCAGTACCAATGGGCTGAACACTGAAGCTCTCTTT. Translating it yields CASSTNGLNTEALF. The J gene is TRBJ1-1, the V gene TRBV6-1; no reliable D call. From germline, CDR1 is MNHNS and CDR2 SASEGT. This CDR3 is 14 amino acids long.

This clonotype was counted many times. The rearrangement joins TRBV7-2 to TRBJ2-5, with D unclear. The CDR3 runs to 15 residues. The V gene lost 3 bases and the J gene lost 4 bases, with 15 bases spanning the gap. From germline, CDR1 is SGHTA and CDR2 FQGNSA. The CDR3 reads CASSLMTGHGETQYF. CDR3 nucleotide sequence: TGTGCCAGCAGCTTGATGACGGGTCATGGAGAGACCCAGTACTTC. Variable domain in full (rest from reference TRBV7-2 and TRBJ2-5): GAGVSQSPSNKVTEKGKDVELRCDPISGHTALYWYRQSLGQGLEFLIYFQGNSAPDKSGLPSDRFSAERTGGSVSTLTIQRTQQEDSAVYLCASSLMTGHGETQYFGPGTRLLVL.

The chain carries TRBV6-5 and TRBJ1-5; no firm D call. The V gene lost 5 bases and the J gene lost 2 bases, with 13 bases spanning the gap. The length of the CDR3 is 15 residues. The germline CDR1 and CDR2 sequences are MNHEY and SVGAGI. The CDR3 sequence is CASSDGGGGNQPQHF. DNA for the CDR3: TGTGCCAGCAGTGACGGAGGAGGCGGCAATCAGCCCCAGCATTTT.

This chain uses TRBV29-1 with TRBJ2-7; D gene ambiguous. The CDR3 covers 12 residues. Germline V gives CDR1 SQVTM, CDR2 ANQGSEA. V lost 7 bases and J 1 base, leaving 11 bases between the germline ends. The CDR3 sequence: CSALSVSYEQYF. The DNA of the CDR3 is TGCAGCGCCTTGTCCGTTTCCTACGAGCAGTACTTC.

This clonotype has more than one count but fewer than ten. The chain uses TRBV5-1 and TRBJ1-1; TRBD1 matches at 8 bases. Germline trimming cut 3 bases from V and 0 bases from J; bases unmatched to any gene: 7. Germline V lookup: CDR1 SGHRS, CDR2 YFSETQ. The CDR3 loop spans 16 amino acids. For the CDR3, the DNA is TGCGCCAGCAGCTCCAGACAGGGGACAATGAACACTGAAGCTTTCTTT. This gives the protein CASSSRQGTMNTEAFF.

CDR3 bases: TGTGCCAGCAGCTTCAGCGGGGAAGAGACCCAGCATTTT. Translation gives CASSFSGEETQHF. The chain uses TRBV7-9 and TRBJ1-5; D gene uncertain. V lost 3 bases and J 11 bases, leaving 14 bases between the germline ends. This CDR3 has 13 residues. Looked up from germline, CDR1 is SEHNR and CDR2 is FQNEAQ (reference sequence).

This chain links TRBV29-1 with TRBJ1-1, with D possibly TRBD1 on 5 matching bases. The V end lost 6 bases, the J end lost 6 bases, and 14 bases lay between the germline ends. The CDR3 runs to 12 residues. The germline CDR1 and CDR2 sequences are SQVTM and ANQGSEA. As DNA, the CDR3 is TGCAGCGTGGGGGACGGACGGCCTGAAGCTTTCTTT. It codes for CSVGDGRPEAFF.

In nucleotides, the CDR3 is TGTGCCATCAGTGAGCACGGGATAAGGGGGGAAGAGACCCAGCATTTT. Amino acids: CAISEHGIRGEETQHF. The chain couples TRBV10-3 to TRBJ1-5; the D gene is possibly TRBD1 (6 bases). The length of the CDR3 is 16 residues. Germline V gene data show CDR1 as ENHRY and CDR2 as SYGVKD. Between the trimmed V and J ends, which lost 2 bases and 11 bases, there was a span of 22 bases.

This clonotype was recorded a few times. One end of the junction fails to match germline, which may point to a read error. CDR3 region: CASSARQGGRKTQCF. CDR3 DNA sequence: TGTGCCAGCAGCGCTAGACAGGGAGGGAGAAAGACCCAGTGCTTC. V gene TRBV7-9 combines with J gene TRBJ2-5; the D call may be TRBD1 or TRBD2 (7 bases each). Germline V gene lookup returns CDR1 SEHNR and CDR2 FQNEAQ (reference sequence). The CDR3 spans 15 residues.

This clonotype showed up just a few times. The chain uses TRBV10-1 and TRBJ1-2; D is unresolved. This CDR3 has 16 amino acids. V shed 4 bases and J shed 1 base, with 16 bases lying between them. Germline values: CDR1 WNHNN, CDR2 SYGVQD (reference sequence). This CDR3 reads CASSVVVSGDNYGYTF. CDR3 nucleotide sequence: TGCGCCAGCAGTGTCGTAGTCTCGGGCGATAACTATGGCTACACCTTC.

At least ten counts were recorded for this clonotype. The chain combines TRBV2 with TRBJ1-6; D might be TRBD1 (5 bases). Per the germline V gene, CDR1 is SNHLY and CDR2 is FYNNEI. This CDR3 contains 21 residues. V gave up 6 bases and J gave up 8 bases, with 35 bases separating them. As DNA, the CDR3 is TGTGCCAGCAGAGGAGCTCCGGCGGGGACGGGTTTAGGGGTGATTGATTCACCCCTCCACTTT. This translates into CASRGAPAGTGLGVIDSPLHF.

This clonotype was recorded at least ten times. The junction shows a germline mismatch at one end, possibly a read error. The rearrangement links TRBV5-5 to TRBJ2-7; 7 bases are shared with TRBD1. Germline CDR1 reads SGHKS; CDR2 reads YYEKEE (reference sequence). The CDR3 runs to 15 residues. CDR3 sequence reads: CASSYKTGHSSEQYF. In DNA form, the CDR3 reads TGTGCCAGCAGCTATAAGACAGGGCACTCCTCCGAGCAGTACTTC. Full variable domain (missing parts from reference TRBV5-5 and TRBJ2-7): DAGVTQSPTHLIKTRGQQVTLRCSPISGHKSVSWYQQVLGQGPQFIFQYYEKEERGRGNFPDRFSARQFPNYSSELNVNALLLGDSALYLCASSYKTGHSSEQYFGPGTRLTVT.

The sample holds many counts of this clonotype. V usage is TRBV10-3 and J usage is TRBJ1-1; D not certain. The ends were cut back, 9 bases at V and 7 bases at J, with 15 bases in the middle. The CDR3 is 12 residues long. CDR1 is ENHRY, CDR2 SYGVKD, per germline. This CDR3 reads CAMKPPSGEAFF. For the CDR3, the DNA is TGTGCCATGAAACCACCCTCCGGTGAAGCTTTCTTT.

At least ten counts were recorded for this clonotype. This sequence joins TRBV15 and TRBJ1-5; 9 positions agree with TRBD1. Trimming took 3 bases from V and 4 from J; bases not matched to a gene: 1. This CDR3 is 14 amino acids long. Germline loops: CDR1 LNHNV, CDR2 YYDKDF (reference sequence). The CDR3 loop reads CATSRDRGNQPQHF. The CDR3 DNA reads as TGTGCCACCAGCAGGGACAGGGGAAATCAGCCCCAGCATTTT.

The table lists this clonotype with many counts. The chain combines TRBV19 with TRBJ2-5, with TRBD1 matching over 7 bases. Germline CDR1 reads LNHDA; CDR2 reads SQIVND (reference sequence). The CDR3 has 16 residues. The ends lost 4 bases at V and 2 bases at J; junction bases unmatched: 10. This CDR3 is CASSKNRDSGQETQYF. The CDR3 nucleotides are TGTGCCAGTAGTAAAAATCGGGACAGCGGTCAAGAGACCCAGTACTTC.

A few counts support this clonotype. The chain carries TRBV7-9 and TRBJ1-3; 7 bases agree with TRBD1. Losses at the gene ends were 4 bases for V and 2 bases for J; bases not matched to a gene: 8. CDR1 is SEHNR and CDR2 is FQNEAQ in the germline V gene (reference sequence). The CDR3 loop spans 16 amino acids. CDR3 loop: CASSSVRQGTGNTIYF. The CDR3, as DNA: TGTGCCAGCAGCTCCGTCCGACAGGGTACTGGAAACACCATATATTTT.

Comment on this clonotype: One end of the junction varies from germline; a read error may be responsible. J is TRBJ2-7 and V is TRBV7-3, with 12 bases aligning to TRBD1. This CDR3 is built from 17 residues. CDR1 and CDR2 (germline): SGHTA, FQGTGA. The CDR3 reads CASSQPGQGARAYEQYF. The CDR3 region has the DNA TGCGCCAGCAGCCAACCGGGACAGGGGGCGCGCGCCTACGAGCAGTACTTC.

The chain is built from TRBV7-9 and TRBJ1-5; the match to TRBD1 covers 9 bases. The V gene's germline CDR1 is SEHNR and CDR2 FQNEAQ (reference sequence). CDR3 length: 15 amino acids. Losses at the gene ends were 6 bases for V and 1 base for J; bases not matched to a gene: 4. The CDR3 spells CASRRQGGSNQPQHF. The CDR3 DNA reads TGTGCCAGCAGAAGACAGGGGGGCAGCAATCAGCCCCAGCATTTT.

The rearrangement uses TRBV7-3 and TRBJ1-1; D is unclear. Germline V gives CDR1 SGHTA, CDR2 FQGTGA. The CDR3 spans 13 residues. Deletions cut 0 bases from V and 7 bases from J, with 9 bases between. The CDR3 protein is CASSLTYRDEAFF. DNA of the CDR3: TGTGCCAGCAGCTTAACGTACCGTGATGAAGCTTTCTTT.

This clonotype was seen ten or more times. This rearrangement joins TRBV20-1 to TRBJ1-5, with a weak D call TRBD1 (6 bases). The CDR3 is made up of 13 amino acids. Germline CDR1 DFQATT, CDR2 SNEGSKA (reference sequence). Trimming left V 4 bases short and J 3 bases short, with 10 bases between. The CDR3 DNA reads as TGCAGTGCTAAAGGACAGTTCAATCAGCCCCAGCATTTT. The encoded protein is CSAKGQFNQPQHF.

This clonotype was detected only once. The rearrangement uses TRBV7-9 and TRBJ2-7; D possibly matches TRBD1 or TRBD2 (5 bases each). Looked up from germline, CDR1 is SEHNR and CDR2 is FQNEAQ (reference sequence). Trimming pared 6 bases from V and 2 bases from J, leaving 20 bases between. The CDR3 has 16 amino acids. The CDR3 coding sequence is TGTGCCAGCAGTTTATTCGGGGCCTCCCCCGCCTACGAGCAGTACTTC. Translating it yields CASSLFGASPAYEQYF.